This TCR beta chain was captured by sequencing in a study of T-cell memory formation after mild COVID-19. TCRdb re-derived calls from the 5' RACE reads in MiXCR, one entry per CDR3 protein. The data show 300,000 to 400,000 distinct CDR3 sequences, approximately 27% seen once. The junction had 4 bases not matched to a gene; V was cut back by 2 bases and J by 1 base. Germline CDR1 KGHSH, CDR2 LQKENI. CDR3 length: 15 amino acids. The gene calls are TRBV18 and TRBJ1-1; 7 nucleotides agree with TRBD1. This sequence was found in an adult woman who had mild COVID-19 (a few samples of this study predate the infection). Cell type and time point are not known. The sample taken for sequencing was PBMCs or a T cell subset sorted from them (not recorded which). The CDR3 sequence: CASSPSDRANTEAFF. The CDR3 nucleotides are TGTGCCAGCTCACCAAGTGACAGGGCGAACACTGAAGCTTTCTTT.